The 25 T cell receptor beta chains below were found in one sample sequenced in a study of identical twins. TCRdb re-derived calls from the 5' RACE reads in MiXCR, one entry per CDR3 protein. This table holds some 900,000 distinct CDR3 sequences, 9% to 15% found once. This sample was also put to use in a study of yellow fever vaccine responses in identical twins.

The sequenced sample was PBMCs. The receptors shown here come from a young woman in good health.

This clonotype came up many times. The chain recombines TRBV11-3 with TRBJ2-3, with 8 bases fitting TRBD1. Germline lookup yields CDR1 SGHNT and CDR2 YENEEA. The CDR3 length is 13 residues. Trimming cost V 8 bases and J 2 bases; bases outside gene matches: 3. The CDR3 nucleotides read TGTGCCAGCCCTCAGGGGGCCACAGATACGCAGTATTTT. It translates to CASPQGATDTQYF.

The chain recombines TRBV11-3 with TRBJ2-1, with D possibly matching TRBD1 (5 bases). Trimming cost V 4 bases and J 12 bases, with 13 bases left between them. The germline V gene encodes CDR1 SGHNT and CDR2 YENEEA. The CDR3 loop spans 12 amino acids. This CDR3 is CASSSDSRVQFF. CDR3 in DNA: TGTGCCAGCAGCTCGGATTCCAGGGTGCAGTTCTTC. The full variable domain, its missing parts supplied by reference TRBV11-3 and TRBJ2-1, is EAGVVQSPRYKIIEKKQPVAFWCNPISGHNTLYWYLQNLGQGPELLIRYENEEAVDDSQLPKDRFSAERLKGVDSTLKIQPAELGDSAVYLCASSSDSRVQFFGPGTRLTVL.

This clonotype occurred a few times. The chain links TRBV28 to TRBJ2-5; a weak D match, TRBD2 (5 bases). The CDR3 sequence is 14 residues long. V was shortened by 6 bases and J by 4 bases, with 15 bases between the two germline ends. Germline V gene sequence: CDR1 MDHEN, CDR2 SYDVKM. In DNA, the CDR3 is TGTGCCAGCAGCTCCTCTGGACTGCCAGAGACCCAGTACTTC. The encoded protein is CASSSSGLPETQYF. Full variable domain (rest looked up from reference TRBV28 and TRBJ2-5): DVKVTQSSRYLVKRTGEKVFLECVQDMDHENMFWYRQDPGLGLRLIYFSYDVKMKEKGDIPEGYSVSREKKERFSLILESASTNQTSMYLCASSSSGLPETQYFGPGTRLLVL.

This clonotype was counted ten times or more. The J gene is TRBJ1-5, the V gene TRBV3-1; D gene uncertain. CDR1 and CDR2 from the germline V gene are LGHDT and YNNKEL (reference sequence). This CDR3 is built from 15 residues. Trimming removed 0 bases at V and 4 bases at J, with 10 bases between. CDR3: CASSQDLGSNQPQHF. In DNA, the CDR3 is TGTGCCAGCAGCCAAGATCTGGGAAGTAATCAGCCCCAGCATTTT.

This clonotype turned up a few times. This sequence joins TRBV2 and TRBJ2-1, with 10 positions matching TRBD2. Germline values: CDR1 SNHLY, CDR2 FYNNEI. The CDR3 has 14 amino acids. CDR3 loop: CATGGLAGVYEQFF. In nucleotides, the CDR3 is TGTGCTACGGGGGGTCTAGCGGGAGTCTATGAGCAGTTCTTC.

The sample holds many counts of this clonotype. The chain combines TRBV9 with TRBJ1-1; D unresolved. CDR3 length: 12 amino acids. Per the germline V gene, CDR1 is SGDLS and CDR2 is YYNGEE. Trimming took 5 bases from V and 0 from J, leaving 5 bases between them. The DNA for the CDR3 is TGTGCCAGCAGGAAAATGAACACTGAAGCTTTCTTT. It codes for CASRKMNTEAFF. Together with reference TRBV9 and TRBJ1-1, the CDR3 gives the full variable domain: DSGVTQTPKHLITATGQRVTLRCSPRSGDLSVYWYQQSLDQGLQFLIQYYNGEERAKGNILERFSAQQFPDLHSELNLSSLELGDSALYFCASRKMNTEAFFGQGTRLTVV.

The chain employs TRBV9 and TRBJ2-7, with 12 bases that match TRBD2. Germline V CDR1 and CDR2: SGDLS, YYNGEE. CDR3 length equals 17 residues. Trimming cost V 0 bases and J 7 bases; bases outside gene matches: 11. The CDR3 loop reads CASSVGGTSGLLGEQYF. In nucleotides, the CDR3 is TGTGCCAGCAGCGTAGGAGGGACTAGCGGGCTATTGGGGGAGCAGTACTTC.

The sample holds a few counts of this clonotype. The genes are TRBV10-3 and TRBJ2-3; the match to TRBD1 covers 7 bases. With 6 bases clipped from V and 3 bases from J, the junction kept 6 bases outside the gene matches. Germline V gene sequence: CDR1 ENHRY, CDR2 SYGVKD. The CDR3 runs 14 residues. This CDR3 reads CAIRTGASTDTQYF. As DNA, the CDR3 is TGTGCCATCAGAACAGGGGCCTCGACAGATACGCAGTATTTT.

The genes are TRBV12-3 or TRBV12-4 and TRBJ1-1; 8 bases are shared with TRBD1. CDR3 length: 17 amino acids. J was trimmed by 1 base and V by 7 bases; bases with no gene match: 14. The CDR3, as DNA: TGTGCCAGCACCGCATTAAACCCCGGGACAGGGAACACTGAAGCTTTCTTT. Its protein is CASTALNPGTGNTEAFF.

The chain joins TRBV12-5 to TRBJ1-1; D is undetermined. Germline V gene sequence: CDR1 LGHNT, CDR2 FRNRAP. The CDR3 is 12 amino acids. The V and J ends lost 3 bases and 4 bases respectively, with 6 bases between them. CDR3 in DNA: TGTGCTAGTGGTTTCTCGGGCACTGAAGCTTTCTTT. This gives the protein CASGFSGTEAFF.

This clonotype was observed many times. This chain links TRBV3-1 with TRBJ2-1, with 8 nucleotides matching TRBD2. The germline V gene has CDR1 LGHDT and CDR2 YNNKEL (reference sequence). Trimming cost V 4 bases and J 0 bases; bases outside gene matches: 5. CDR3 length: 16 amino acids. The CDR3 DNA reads TGTGCCAGCAGCCGAGGACTAGCTAGCTCCTACAATGAGCAGTTCTTC. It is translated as CASSRGLASSYNEQFF.

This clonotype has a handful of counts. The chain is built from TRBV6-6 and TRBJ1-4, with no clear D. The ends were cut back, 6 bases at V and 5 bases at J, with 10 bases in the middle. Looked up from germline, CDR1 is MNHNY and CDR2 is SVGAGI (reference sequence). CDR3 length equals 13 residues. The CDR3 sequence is CASSRRPNEKLFF. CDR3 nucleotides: TGTGCCAGCAGCCGCCGCCCAAATGAAAAACTGTTTTTT.

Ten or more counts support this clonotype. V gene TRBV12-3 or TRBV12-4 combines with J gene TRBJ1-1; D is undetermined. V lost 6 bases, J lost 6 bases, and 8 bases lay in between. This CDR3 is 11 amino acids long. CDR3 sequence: CASSPGSEAFF. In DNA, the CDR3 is TGTGCCAGCAGCCCTGGGTCTGAAGCTTTCTTT.

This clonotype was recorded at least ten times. The CDR3 is CASRFVGENNEQFF. The CDR3, as DNA: TGTGCCAGCAGGTTCGTGGGGGAGAACAATGAGCAGTTCTTC. The V gene is TRBV7-9, the J gene TRBJ2-1; D may correspond to TRBD1 or TRBD2 (5 bases each). Germline V lookup: CDR1 SEHNR, CDR2 FQNEAQ (reference sequence). Trimming stripped 6 bases from V and 5 bases from J, with 14 bases between. The CDR3 is made up of 14 amino acids.

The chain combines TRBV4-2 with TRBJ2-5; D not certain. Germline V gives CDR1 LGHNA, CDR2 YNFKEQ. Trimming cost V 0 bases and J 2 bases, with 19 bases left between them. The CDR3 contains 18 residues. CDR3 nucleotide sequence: TGTGCCAGCAGCCAAGATCAAGCTGGTGGCAGCGAACAAGAGACCCAGTACTTC. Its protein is CASSQDQAGGSEQETQYF.

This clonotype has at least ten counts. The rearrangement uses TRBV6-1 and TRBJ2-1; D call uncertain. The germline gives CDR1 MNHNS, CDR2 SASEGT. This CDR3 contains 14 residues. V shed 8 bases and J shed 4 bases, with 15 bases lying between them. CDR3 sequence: CASLVDRNYNEQFF. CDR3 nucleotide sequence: TGTGCCAGCTTAGTGGATAGGAATTACAATGAGCAGTTCTTC.

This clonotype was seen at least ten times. The CDR3 coding sequence is TGCAGCGTTGTTCCATCCAGGGTAACGAACACAGATACGCAGTATTTT. Translating gives CSVVPSRVTNTDTQYF. V gene TRBV29-1 combines with J gene TRBJ2-3, with D possibly TRBD1 on 5 matching bases. Germline assignment: CDR1 SQVTM and CDR2 ANQGSEA. The V end lost 4 bases, the J end lost 2 bases, and 19 bases lay between the germline ends. CDR3 length: 16 amino acids.

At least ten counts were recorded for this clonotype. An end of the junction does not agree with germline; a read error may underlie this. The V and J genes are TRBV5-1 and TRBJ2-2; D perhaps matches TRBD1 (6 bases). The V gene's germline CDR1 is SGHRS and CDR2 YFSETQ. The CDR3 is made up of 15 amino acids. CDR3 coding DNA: TGTGCCAGCAGCTTACAGGGCCCGAACACCGGGGAGCTGTTTTTT. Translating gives CASSLQGPNTGELFF.

Written as DNA, the CDR3 is TGTGCCAGCAGCGTAGTGACAGGCTTCAATGAGCAGTTCTTC. Amino acids: CASSVVTGFNEQFF. The chain carries TRBV9 and TRBJ2-1; TRBD1 might be the D (6 bases). Germline lookup yields CDR1 SGDLS and CDR2 YYNGEE. There are 14 residues in the CDR3. V lost 0 bases and J lost 6, with 10 bases in between.

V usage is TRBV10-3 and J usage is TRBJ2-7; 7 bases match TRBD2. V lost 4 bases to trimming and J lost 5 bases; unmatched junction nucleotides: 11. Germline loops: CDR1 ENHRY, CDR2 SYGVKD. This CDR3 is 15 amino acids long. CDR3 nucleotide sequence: TGTGCCATCAGTGGGGTGGCGGGAGTTCGGCACGAGCAGTACTTC. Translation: CAISGVAGVRHEQYF.

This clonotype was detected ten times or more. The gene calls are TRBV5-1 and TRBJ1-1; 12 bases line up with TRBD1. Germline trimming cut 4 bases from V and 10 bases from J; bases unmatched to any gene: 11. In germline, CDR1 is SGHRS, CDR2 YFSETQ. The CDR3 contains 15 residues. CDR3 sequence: CASSLRTGTGGLAFF. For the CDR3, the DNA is TGCGCCAGCAGCCTTCGAACCGGGACAGGGGGCCTAGCTTTCTTT.

The CDR3 sequence is CASSLQGGAGELFF. The CDR3 nucleotides read TGTGCCAGCAGCTTACAGGGTGGGGCCGGGGAGCTGTTTTTT. The chain carries TRBV7-9 and TRBJ2-2, with D perhaps matching TRBD1 (5 bases). The CDR3 spans 14 residues. V dropped 2 bases and J dropped 6 bases, with 10 bases sitting between them. CDR1 is SEHNR, CDR2 FQNEAQ, per germline (reference sequence).

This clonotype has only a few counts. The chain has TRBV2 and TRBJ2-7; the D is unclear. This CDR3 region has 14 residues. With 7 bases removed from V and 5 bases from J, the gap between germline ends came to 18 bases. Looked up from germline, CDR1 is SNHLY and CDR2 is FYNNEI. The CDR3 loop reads CASNSVTLSDEQYF. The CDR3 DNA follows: TGTGCCAGCAATTCCGTCACCCTGAGCGACGAGCAGTACTTC.

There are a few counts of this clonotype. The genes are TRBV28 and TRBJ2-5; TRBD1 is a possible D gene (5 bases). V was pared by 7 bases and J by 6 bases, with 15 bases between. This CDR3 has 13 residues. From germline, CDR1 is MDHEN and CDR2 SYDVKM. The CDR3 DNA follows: TGTGCCAGCATTGACAGTCCGTCCAAGACCCAGTACTTC. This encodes CASIDSPSKTQYF.

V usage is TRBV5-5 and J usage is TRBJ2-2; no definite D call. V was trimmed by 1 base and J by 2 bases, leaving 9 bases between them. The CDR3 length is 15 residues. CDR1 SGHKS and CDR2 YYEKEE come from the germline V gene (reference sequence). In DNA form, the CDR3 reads TGTGCCAGCAGCTTGTCCCGGACCAACACCGGGGAGCTGTTTTTT. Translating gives CASSLSRTNTGELFF.